The 16 T cell receptor beta chains given below trace back to one sample, sequenced in a study of T cell responses to AZD1222 COVID-19 vaccine. Assay: immunoSEQ multiplex PCR; the TCRdb copy retains only in-frame clones and omits some. The sample shows about 200,000 clones, around nine tenths of them seen only once. The sequenced sample was peripheral blood, obtained 28 days after the second dose of the MenACWY control vaccine. The receptors stem from an adult who received the MenACWY meningococcal vaccine as a control.

V usage is TRBV2 and J usage is TRBJ1-1; 9 bases are a match to TRBD1. CDR1 and CDR2 (germline): SNHLY, FYNNEI. This CDR3 contains 13 residues. Trimming at V came to 8 bases and at J to 2 bases, leaving 3 bases not matched to a gene. For the CDR3, the DNA is TGTGCCAGCCGGACAGGGGTTAACACTGAAGCTTTCTTT. It yields the protein CASRTGVNTEAFF.

This clone was detected once. The V gene is TRBV11-2, the J gene TRBJ1-6; no clear D gene. The CDR3 contains 15 residues. V lost 1 base and J 6 bases, leaving 10 bases between the germline ends. The germline CDR1 and CDR2 sequences are SGHAT and FQNNGV. The DNA for the CDR3 is TGTGCCAGCAGCTTAGTGGCTTTAGCTAATTCACCCCTCCACTTT. Its protein is CASSLVALANSPLHF.

The chain couples TRBV11-3 to TRBJ2-5; 13 bases are a match to TRBD2. The CDR3 has 18 amino acids. The ends lost 2 bases at V and 1 base at J; junction bases unmatched: 7. Germline V gene lookup returns CDR1 SGHNT and CDR2 YENEEA. The CDR3 bases are TGTGCCAGCAGCTTACGACTAGCGGGAGGTGGGGGCCAAGAGACCCAGTACTTC. This codes for CASSLRLAGGGGQETQYF.

CDR3 coding DNA: TGTGCCAGCAGCGCCCAACTACCTACGGGACGCCTACAAGAGACCCAGTACTTC. Its protein product is CASSAQLPTGRLQETQYF. The gene calls are TRBV9 and TRBJ2-5, with D tentatively TRBD1 or TRBD2 (5 bases each). The CDR3 consists of 18 residues. V was cut by 3 bases and J by 2 bases, with 23 bases left in between. Looked up from germline, CDR1 is SGDLS and CDR2 is YYNGEE.

The V and J genes are TRBV2 and TRBJ2-3; TRBD1 aligns across 7 bases. The length of the CDR3 is 15 residues. From germline, CDR1 is SNHLY and CDR2 FYNNEI. Unmatched junction bases numbered 8, after V lost 7 bases and J lost 1 base. The CDR3, as DNA: TGTGCCAGCAAAGACCGGGACAGAGGCACAGATACGCAGTATTTT. Translating gives CASKDRDRGTDTQYF.

The V gene is TRBV7-3, the J gene TRBJ2-1, with unresolved D. Germline V gene sequence: CDR1 SGHTA, CDR2 FQGTGA. The CDR3 has 15 residues. Trimming left V 6 bases short and J 0 bases short, with 12 bases between. The CDR3 DNA follows: TGTGCCAGCAGTCCTACACAAATCTCCTACAATGAGCAGTTCTTC. As protein: CASSPTQISYNEQFF.

V usage is TRBV2 and J usage is TRBJ1-1; D gene uncertain. This CDR3 spans 13 amino acids. Germline V gene data show CDR1 as SNHLY and CDR2 as FYNNEI. Trimming removed 7 bases from V and 0 bases from J, with 9 bases in between. The chain's CDR3 is CASKLGLNTEAFF. Written as DNA, the CDR3 is TGTGCCAGCAAACTGGGCCTGAACACTGAAGCTTTCTTT.

V usage is TRBV28 and J usage is TRBJ1-2; maybe TRBD1 (6 bases). The germline V gene has CDR1 MDHEN and CDR2 SYDVKM. This CDR3 comprises 13 residues. V lost 5 bases and J 2 bases, leaving 9 bases between the germline ends. The CDR3 nucleotides read TGTGCCAGCAGTCATGGACAGAACTATGGCTACACCTTC. This sequence encodes CASSHGQNYGYTF.

The V and J genes are TRBV19 and TRBJ1-5; 10 bases agree with TRBD1. V shed 5 bases and J 6 bases; nucleotides not matched to a gene: 4. The length of the CDR3 is 14 residues. Germline assignment: CDR1 LNHDA and CDR2 SQIVND (reference sequence). The chain's CDR3 is CASSSGTGVQPQHF. Here the CDR3 DNA reads TGTGCCAGTAGTTCCGGGACAGGGGTTCAGCCCCAGCATTTT.

This rearrangement joins TRBV30 to TRBJ1-6, with D unresolved. This CDR3 is 19 amino acids long. The ends were cut back, 0 bases at V and 0 bases at J, with 18 bases in the middle. Per the germline V gene, CDR1 is GTSNPN and CDR2 is SVGIG (reference sequence). This CDR3 reads CAWSVLVGRRRSYNSPLHF. CDR3 nucleotides: TGTGCCTGGAGTGTACTAGTTGGCAGGAGGCGCTCCTATAATTCACCCCTCCACTTT.

This chain joins TRBV6-6 and TRBJ2-3, with 9 bases that match TRBD2. Germline V gene lookup returns CDR1 MNHNY and CDR2 SVGAGI (reference sequence). The V and J ends lost 6 bases and 1 base, in that order; junction bases with no gene match: 8. The CDR3 is 16 amino acids. CDR3: CASRQSAGGGTDTQYF. The CDR3 nucleotides are TGTGCCAGCAGACAATCAGCGGGAGGAGGCACAGATACGCAGTATTTT.

As for this clone: At the DNA level, this CDR3 is encoded by other sequences in the same sample as well. V is TRBV18 and J is TRBJ2-6; D call uncertain. Germline CDR1 reads KGHSH; CDR2 reads LQKENI. This CDR3 contains 14 residues. V was shortened by 3 bases and J by 4 bases, with 7 bases between the two germline ends. The CDR3 loop is CASSPVSGANVLTF. DNA for the CDR3: TGTGCCAGCTCACCTGTCAGCGGGGCCAACGTCCTGACTTTC.

J is TRBJ2-7 and V is TRBV27; D perhaps matches TRBD2 (5 bases). From germline, CDR1 is MNHEY and CDR2 SMNVEV (reference sequence). V lost 3 bases, J lost 0 bases, and 9 bases lay in between. The CDR3 has 14 residues. DNA for the CDR3: TGTGCCAGCAGTTTTGAGGCGGGCTCCTACGAGCAGTACTTC. This sequence encodes CASSFEAGSYEQYF.

The V and J genes are TRBV19 and TRBJ1-4, with TRBD1 as a possible D gene (5 bases). CDR1 and CDR2 (germline): LNHDA, SQIVND (reference sequence). V gave up 5 bases and J gave up 5 bases, with 15 bases separating them. The CDR3 has 15 residues. Written as DNA, the CDR3 is TGTGCCAGTAGTCTCTCGGGGACGGGCAATGAAAAACTGTTTTTT. It is translated as CASSLSGTGNEKLFF.

This sequence joins TRBV6-5 and TRBJ2-7; perhaps TRBD1 as D (5 bases). V was cut by 7 bases and J by 2 bases, with 12 bases left in between. Germline V gene sequence: CDR1 MNHEY, CDR2 SVGAGI. The CDR3 covers 13 residues. The CDR3 spells CASNRDSTYEQYF. The CDR3 coding sequence is TGTGCCAGCAATCGTGACAGTACCTACGAGCAGTACTTC.

V usage is TRBV15 and J usage is TRBJ1-4; D not resolved. This CDR3 has 14 amino acids. Germline V gene data show CDR1 as LNHNV and CDR2 as YYDKDF (reference sequence). The V end lost 4 bases, the J end lost 8 bases, and 14 bases lay between the germline ends. The CDR3 DNA is TGTGCCACCAGCAAGCTCCGCAGAGGGGAAAAACTGTTTTTT. This sequence encodes CATSKLRRGEKLFF.